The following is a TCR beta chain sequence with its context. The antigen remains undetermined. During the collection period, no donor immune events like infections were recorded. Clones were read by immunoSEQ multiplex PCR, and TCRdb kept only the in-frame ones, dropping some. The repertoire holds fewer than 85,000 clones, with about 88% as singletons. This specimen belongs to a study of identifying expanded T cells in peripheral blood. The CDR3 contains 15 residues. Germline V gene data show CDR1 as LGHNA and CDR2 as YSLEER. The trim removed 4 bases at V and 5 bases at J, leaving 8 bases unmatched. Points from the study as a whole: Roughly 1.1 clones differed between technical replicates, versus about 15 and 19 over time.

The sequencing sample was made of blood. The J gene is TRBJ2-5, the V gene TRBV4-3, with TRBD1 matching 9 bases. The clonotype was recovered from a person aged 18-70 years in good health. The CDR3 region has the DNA TGCGCCAGCAGCCTTATACAGGGGGCAGAGGAGACCCAGTACTTC. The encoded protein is CASSLIQGAEETQYF.